This T cell receptor beta chain came from a study of metastatic and nonmetastatic thyroid tumors. Using MiXCR, TCRdb re-called clones from the PCR reads. The table shows over 35,000 clones, with about 15% occurring only once. This clone was picked up a small number of times. Each patient went into thyroid surgery without having received any treatment. The germline CDR1 and CDR2 sequences are MNHEY and SVGEGT. Trimming cost V 5 bases and J 6 bases; bases outside gene matches: 10. The CDR3 covers 15 residues. This receptor was taken from a female donor with papillary thyroid cancer or a benign thyroid nodule (not recorded which). Some clones in this sample may be carry-over from other donors' samples. Sequenced input: tumor tissue. V is TRBV6-2 or TRBV6-3 and J is TRBJ1-5, with 7 bases aligning to TRBD1. CDR3 sequence (DNA): TGTGCCAGCAGTCCCGTTAGACAGGGTGGTCAGCCCCAGCATTTT. Amino acids: CASSPVRQGGQPQHF.